Each of the 15 T cell receptor beta chains below was sequenced from the same sample in a study of beta chain features in type 1 diabetes. cDNA synthesis used the whole RNA isolate, giving expressed TCRB sequences. The assay was immunoSEQ multiplex PCR, and TCRdb's table has in-frame clones only and misses some. The profile shows some 900,000 clones, under 20% of them singletons. The sample taken for sequencing was naive CD4+ T cells from blood. The receptors stem from a woman aged 18-35 years in good health.

This chain connects TRBV10-3 to TRBJ2-1; 7 bases match TRBD2. The length of the CDR3 is 18 residues. The ends lost 4 bases at V and 6 bases at J; junction bases unmatched: 18. Looked up from germline, CDR1 is ENHRY and CDR2 is SYGVKD. The CDR3 sequence is CAISVVSSGNGKANEQFF. The CDR3 nucleotides read TGTGCCATCAGTGTTGTCTCTAGCGGAAATGGTAAGGCCAATGAGCAGTTCTTC.

The chain employs TRBV4-2 and TRBJ2-4; D call uncertain. Deletions cut 0 bases from V and 5 bases from J, with 8 bases between. Germline V gives CDR1 LGHNA, CDR2 YNFKEQ. The CDR3 extends over 14 amino acids. The CDR3 sequence: CASSQEMTENIQYF. CDR3 DNA sequence: TGTGCCAGCAGCCAAGAAATGACGGAAAACATTCAGTACTTC.

The gene calls are TRBV5-1 and TRBJ1-4; 7 nucleotides line up with TRBD1. Germline V gene data show CDR1 as SGHRS and CDR2 as YFSETQ. The length of the CDR3 is 17 residues. The trim removed 5 bases at V and 0 bases at J, leaving 10 bases unmatched. CDR3 amino acids: CASSLGQLTSTNEKLFF. The DNA for the CDR3 is TGCGCCAGCAGTCTGGGACAGCTGACATCAACTAATGAAAAACTGTTTTTT. The complete variable domain, with remaining parts taken from reference TRBV5-1 and TRBJ1-4, reads KAGVTQTPRYLIKTRGQQVTLSCSPISGHRSVSWYQQTPGQGLQFLFEYFSETQRNKGNFPGRFSGRQFSNSRSEMNVSTLELGDSALYLCASSLGQLTSTNEKLFFGSGTQLSVL.

The V gene is TRBV5-6, the J gene TRBJ2-5, with 12 bases fitting TRBD2. Germline V CDR1 and CDR2: SGHDT, YYEEEE. The ends lost 4 bases at V and 5 bases at J; junction bases unmatched: 6. The CDR3 covers 15 residues. The CDR3 nucleotides read TGTGCCAGCAGCGGACGGACTAGCGGGAAGGAGACCCAGTACTTC. It encodes CASSGRTSGKETQYF.

The rearrangement joins TRBV7-2 to TRBJ2-1, with 13 bases matching TRBD2. The CDR3 extends over 15 amino acids. Looked up from germline, CDR1 is SGHTA and CDR2 is FQGNSA. V shed 5 bases, J shed 6 bases, and the junction held 4 bases outside the gene matches. The CDR3 nucleotides are TGTGCCAGCAGCCTGGGACTAGCGGGAATCAATGAGCAGTTCTTC. It codes for CASSLGLAGINEQFF.

This chain links TRBV5-6 with TRBJ2-5, with no clear D. The CDR3 sequence is 16 residues long. V dropped 1 base and J dropped 5 bases, with 18 bases sitting between them. CDR1 SGHDT and CDR2 YYEEEE come from the germline V gene. The CDR3 bases are TGTGCCAGCAGCTTGTTAGTTAGCCTGTCCATCGAGACCCAGTACTTC. It codes for CASSLLVSLSIETQYF.

The chain carries TRBV18 and TRBJ2-3; either TRBD1 or TRBD2 may fit D (5 bases each). Germline lookup yields CDR1 KGHSH and CDR2 LQKENI. V lost 0 bases to trimming and J lost 2 bases, with 12 bases between them. The CDR3 totals 16 residues. The CDR3 protein is CASSPPEGRVTDTQYF. CDR3 coding DNA: TGTGCCAGCTCACCACCCGAGGGGCGGGTCACAGATACGCAGTATTTT.

This clone was observed a handful of times. This chain connects TRBV9 to TRBJ1-2; D unclear. The CDR3 runs to 15 residues. Deletions cut 1 base from V and 8 bases from J, with 18 bases between. Germline V gene sequence: CDR1 SGDLS, CDR2 YYNGEE. The CDR3 DNA follows: TGTGCCAGCAGCGTAATCGGGGAGGCTCCCGGGGGCTACACCTTC. Amino acids: CASSVIGEAPGGYTF.

This rearrangement joins TRBV9 to TRBJ1-2; TRBD1 matches at 9 bases. The CDR3 consists of 17 residues. V was pared by 0 bases and J by 7 bases, with 13 bases of the junction left unmatched. Germline assignment: CDR1 SGDLS and CDR2 YYNGEE. CDR3 sequence (DNA): TGTGCCAGCAGCGTAGCCGAGAACCGGGACAGGGTTAGTGGCTACACCTTC. Translation: CASSVAENRDRVSGYTF. The full variable domain, in which reference TRBV9 and TRBJ1-2 provide the parts outside the CDR3, is DSGVTQTPKHLITATGQRVTLRCSPRSGDLSVYWYQQSLDQGLQFLIQYYNGEERAKGNILERFSAQQFPDLHSELNLSSLELGDSALYFCASSVAENRDRVSGYTFGSGTRLTVV.

This clone has more than one count but fewer than ten. V usage is TRBV19 and J usage is TRBJ2-3; D gene ambiguous. Trimming shortened V by 4 bases and J by 0 bases, and 8 bases separated the two germline ends. Germline V gene data show CDR1 as LNHDA and CDR2 as SQIVND (reference sequence). CDR3 length: 14 amino acids. CDR3 DNA sequence: TGTGCCAGTAGTACCCAGACCAGCACAGATACGCAGTATTTT. This gives the protein CASSTQTSTDTQYF.

This clone was picked up a small number of times. The rearrangement uses TRBV9 and TRBJ2-5; D unresolved. The CDR3 spans 14 residues. Trimming cost V 0 bases and J 3 bases, with 9 bases left between them. Germline V CDR1 and CDR2: SGDLS, YYNGEE. This CDR3 reads CASSVGVMKETQYF. The CDR3 bases are TGTGCCAGCAGCGTAGGGGTTATGAAAGAGACCCAGTACTTC. Variable domain in full (rest from reference TRBV9 and TRBJ2-5): DSGVTQTPKHLITATGQRVTLRCSPRSGDLSVYWYQQSLDQGLQFLIQYYNGEERAKGNILERFSAQQFPDLHSELNLSSLELGDSALYFCASSVGVMKETQYFGPGTRLLVL.

This clone appeared a few times. The genes are TRBV9 and TRBJ1-1; TRBD1 matches 9 bases. The CDR3 has 14 residues. Germline trimming cut 5 bases from V and 4 bases from J; bases unmatched to any gene: 6. From germline, CDR1 is SGDLS and CDR2 YYNGEE. In nucleotides, the CDR3 is TGTGCCAGCAGTGGGGCGACAGGGGGCACTGAAGCTTTCTTT. This sequence encodes CASSGATGGTEAFF. Together with reference TRBV9 and TRBJ1-1, the CDR3 gives the full variable domain: DSGVTQTPKHLITATGQRVTLRCSPRSGDLSVYWYQQSLDQGLQFLIQYYNGEERAKGNILERFSAQQFPDLHSELNLSSLELGDSALYFCASSGATGGTEAFFGQGTRLTVV.

Note on this clone: Germline is not matched at one junction end, which may reflect a read error. The J gene is TRBJ2-2, the V gene TRBV19; 8 nucleotides agree with TRBD2. CDR1 is LNHDA, CDR2 SQIVND, per germline (reference sequence). CDR3 size: 12 residues. The CDR3 DNA reads as TGTGCCAGTAGTACCCATAGCGGGAAGCTGTTTTTT. It codes for CASSTHSGKLFF.

This clone came up a few times. This rearrangement joins TRBV5-4 to TRBJ2-5, with a tentative D call TRBD1 (5 bases). The CDR3 has 15 residues. Germline V gives CDR1 SGHNT, CDR2 YYREEE (reference sequence). The ends were cut back, 1 base at V and 1 base at J, with 11 bases in the middle. CDR3 sequence: CASSLLGQAQETQYF. The DNA for the CDR3 is TGTGCCAGCAGCTTGCTGGGGCAGGCCCAAGAGACCCAGTACTTC.

This clone was observed a handful of times. This rearrangement joins TRBV2 to TRBJ2-1, with 8 bases matching TRBD2. The V gene's germline CDR1 is SNHLY and CDR2 FYNNEI. After removal of 8 bases from V and 4 bases from J, the junction contained 28 bases not matched to a gene. There are 21 residues in the CDR3. Here the CDR3 DNA reads TGTGCCAGCGCACTCCGTGGGTTGGTTACCACCGGGAGGGCCGGGTACAATGAGCAGTTCTTC. Protein product: CASALRGLVTTGRAGYNEQFF.